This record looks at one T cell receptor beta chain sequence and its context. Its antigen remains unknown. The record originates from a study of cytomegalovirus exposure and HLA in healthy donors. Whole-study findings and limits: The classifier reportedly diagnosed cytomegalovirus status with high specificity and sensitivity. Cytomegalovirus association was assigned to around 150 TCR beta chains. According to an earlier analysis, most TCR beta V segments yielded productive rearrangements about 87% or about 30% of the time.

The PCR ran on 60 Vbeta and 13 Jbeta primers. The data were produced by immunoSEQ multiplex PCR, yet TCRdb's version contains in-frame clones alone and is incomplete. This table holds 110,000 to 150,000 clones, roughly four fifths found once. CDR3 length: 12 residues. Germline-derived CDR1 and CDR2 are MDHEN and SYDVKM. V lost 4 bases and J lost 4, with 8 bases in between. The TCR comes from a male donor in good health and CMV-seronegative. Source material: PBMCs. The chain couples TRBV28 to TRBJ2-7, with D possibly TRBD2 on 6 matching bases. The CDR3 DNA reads TGTGCCAGCAGTTATGGGAGGTACGAGCAGTACTTC. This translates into CASSYGRYEQYF.